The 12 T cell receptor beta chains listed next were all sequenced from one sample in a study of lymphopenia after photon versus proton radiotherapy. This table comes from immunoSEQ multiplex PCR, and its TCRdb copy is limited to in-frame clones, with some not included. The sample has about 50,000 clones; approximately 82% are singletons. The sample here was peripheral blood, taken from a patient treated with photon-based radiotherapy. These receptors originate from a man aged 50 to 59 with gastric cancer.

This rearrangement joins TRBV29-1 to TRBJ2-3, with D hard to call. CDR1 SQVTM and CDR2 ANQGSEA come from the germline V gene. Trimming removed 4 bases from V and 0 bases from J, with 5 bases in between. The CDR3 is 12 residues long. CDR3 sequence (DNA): TGCAGCGTTGGCTATAGCACAGATACGCAGTATTTT. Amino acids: CSVGYSTDTQYF.

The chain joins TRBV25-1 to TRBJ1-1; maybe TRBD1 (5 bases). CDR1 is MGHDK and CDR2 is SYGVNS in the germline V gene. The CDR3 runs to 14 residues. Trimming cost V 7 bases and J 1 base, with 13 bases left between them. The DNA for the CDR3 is TGTGCCAGCACCCCCCTAGGGGCGAACACTGAAGCTTTCTTT. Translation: CASTPLGANTEAFF. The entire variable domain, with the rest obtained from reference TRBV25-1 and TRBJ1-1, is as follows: EADIYQTPRYLVIGTGKKITLECSQTMGHDKMYWYQQDPGMELHLIHYSYGVNSTEKGDLSSESTVSRIRTEHFPLTLESARPSHTSQYLCASTPLGANTEAFFGQGTRLTVV.

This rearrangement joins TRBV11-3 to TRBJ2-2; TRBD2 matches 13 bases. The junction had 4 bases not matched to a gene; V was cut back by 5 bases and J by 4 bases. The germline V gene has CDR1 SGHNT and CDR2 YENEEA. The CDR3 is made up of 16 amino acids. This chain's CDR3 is CASSPGLAGATGELFF. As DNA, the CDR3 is TGTGCCAGCAGCCCTGGACTAGCGGGAGCCACCGGGGAGCTGTTTTTT. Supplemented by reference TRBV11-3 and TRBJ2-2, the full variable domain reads EAGVVQSPRYKIIEKKQPVAFWCNPISGHNTLYWYLQNLGQGPELLIRYENEEAVDDSQLPKDRFSAERLKGVDSTLKIQPAELGDSAVYLCASSPGLAGATGELFFGEGSRLTVL.

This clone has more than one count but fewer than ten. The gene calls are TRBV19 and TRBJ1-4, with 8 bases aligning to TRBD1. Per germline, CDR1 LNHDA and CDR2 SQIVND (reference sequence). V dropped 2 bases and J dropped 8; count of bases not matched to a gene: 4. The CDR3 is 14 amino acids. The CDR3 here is CASSIRQGNEKLFF. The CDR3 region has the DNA TGTGCCAGTAGTATAAGACAGGGGAACGAAAAACTGTTTTTT.

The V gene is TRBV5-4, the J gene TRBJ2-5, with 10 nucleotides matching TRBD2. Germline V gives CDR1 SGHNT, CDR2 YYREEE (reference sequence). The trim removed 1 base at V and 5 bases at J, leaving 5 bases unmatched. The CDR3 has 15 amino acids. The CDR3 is CASSLSGRASETQYF. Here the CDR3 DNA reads TGTGCCAGCAGCTTGAGCGGGAGGGCCTCGGAGACCCAGTACTTC.

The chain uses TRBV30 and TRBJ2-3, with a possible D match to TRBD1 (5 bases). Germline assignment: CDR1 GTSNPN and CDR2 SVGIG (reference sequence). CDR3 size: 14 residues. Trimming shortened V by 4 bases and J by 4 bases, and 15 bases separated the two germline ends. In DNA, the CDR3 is TGTGCCTGGAATGGTGGCATGGGGCCAGATACGCAGTATTTT. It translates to CAWNGGMGPDTQYF.

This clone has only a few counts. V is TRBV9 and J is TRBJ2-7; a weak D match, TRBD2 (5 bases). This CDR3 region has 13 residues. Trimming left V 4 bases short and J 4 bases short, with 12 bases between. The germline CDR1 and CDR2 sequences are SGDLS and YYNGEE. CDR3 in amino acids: CASSPRGGYEQYF. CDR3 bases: TGTGCCAGCAGCCCTAGAGGCGGGTACGAGCAGTACTTC.

The chain's CDR3 is CASSPHPPGILAGANEQFF. DNA of the CDR3: TGTGCCAGCAGCCCACACCCCCCGGGTATTCTTGCGGGAGCGAATGAGCAGTTCTTC. The V and J genes are TRBV7-9 and TRBJ2-1; 7 bases align to TRBD2. The CDR3 covers 19 residues. V lost 5 bases and J lost 7; bases outside the gene matches: 23. The germline gives CDR1 SEHNR, CDR2 FQNEAQ (reference sequence). Together with reference TRBV7-9 and TRBJ2-1, the CDR3 gives the full variable domain: DTGVSQNPRHKITKRGQNVTFRCDPISEHNRLYWYRQTLGQGPEFLTYFQNEAQLEKSRLLSDRFSAERPKGSFSTLEIQRTEQGDSAMYLCASSPHPPGILAGANEQFFGPGTRLTVL.

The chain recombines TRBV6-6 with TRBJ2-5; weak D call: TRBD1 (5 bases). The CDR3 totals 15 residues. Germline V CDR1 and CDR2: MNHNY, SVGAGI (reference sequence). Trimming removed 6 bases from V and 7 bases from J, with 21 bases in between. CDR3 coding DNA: TGTGCCAGCAGGGATCGGGCTCTAGGGCAGGGGACCCAGTACTTC. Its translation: CASRDRALGQGTQYF.

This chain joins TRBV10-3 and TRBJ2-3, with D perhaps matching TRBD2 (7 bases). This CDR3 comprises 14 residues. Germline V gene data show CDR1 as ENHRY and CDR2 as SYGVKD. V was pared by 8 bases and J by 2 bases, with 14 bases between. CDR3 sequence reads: CAIGLGGPTDTQYF. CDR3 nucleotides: TGTGCCATCGGATTGGGGGGGCCCACAGATACGCAGTATTTT.

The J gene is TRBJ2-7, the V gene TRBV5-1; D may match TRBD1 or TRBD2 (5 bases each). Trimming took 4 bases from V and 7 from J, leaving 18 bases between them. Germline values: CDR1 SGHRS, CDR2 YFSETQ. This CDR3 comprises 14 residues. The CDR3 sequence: CASSPLVGAQEQYF. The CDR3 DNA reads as TGCGCCAGCAGCCCCCTTGTCGGGGCTCAGGAGCAGTACTTC.

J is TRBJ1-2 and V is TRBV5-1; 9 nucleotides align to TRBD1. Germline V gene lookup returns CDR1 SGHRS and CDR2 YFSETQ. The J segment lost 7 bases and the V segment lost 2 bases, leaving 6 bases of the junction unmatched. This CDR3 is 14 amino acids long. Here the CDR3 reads CASSFGDREGGYTF. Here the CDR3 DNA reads TGCGCCAGCAGCTTCGGGGACAGGGAGGGTGGCTACACCTTC.